The entry that follows covers one T cell receptor beta chain sequence. CDR3 regions were amplified by Arm-PCR using iRepertoire HTBI primers to build TCR beta libraries. TCRdb reprocessed the multiplex PCR reads with MiXCR, giving one entry per CDR3 protein. The sample gives 620,000 or so distinct CDR3 sequences, 16% of which show up once; 15% to 20% is in the top ten. This record belongs to a study of regulatory T cells in long-lasting Graves disease. The time point denotes: newly diagnosed GD, antithyroid drugs for less than 3 months. The TCR library was made from RNA extracted from PBMCs. V was shortened by 1 base and J by 8 bases, with 12 bases between the two germline ends. Germline loops: CDR1 SGHRS, CDR2 YFSETQ. This CDR3 contains 13 residues. Separately, the same data were catalogued under a study of T cells in Graves' hyperthyroidism and ophthalmopathy. That source adds: Diagnostic decisions used clinical symptoms, serum thyroxine and TRAb, thyroid ultrasound and orbital computed tomography. A median roughly six months before onset, the model predicted ophthalmopathy.

The rearrangement links TRBV5-1 to TRBJ1-2, with D unresolved. Sequenced here: peripheral blood mononuclear cells (PBMCs), sampled at new diagnosis, from a patient treated with antithyroid drugs. This sequence originates from a young woman with Graves disease. CDR3 residues: CASSLSTSLGYTF. In nucleotides, the CDR3 is TGCGCCAGCAGCTTGTCTACTTCTCTCGGCTACACCTTC.